This T cell receptor (beta chain) was captured in a study of T-cell reconstitution after alpha-beta-depleted transplantation in children. The CDR3 spans 15 residues. Trimming shortened V by 4 bases and J by 4 bases, and 16 bases separated the two germline ends. For TCRbeta, the library was prepared with unique molecular identifiers. TCRdb re-analysed the PCR reads in MiXCR, keeping a single row per CDR3 protein. The table shows approximately 210,000 distinct CDR3 sequences, with approximately 15% occurring only once. This clonotype was detected many times. This TCR was sampled from a human donor who donated a stem cell graft to a child with acute lymphoblastic leukemia. The sequencing used PBMCs from the stem cell graft donor, collected from the stem cell graft. This sequence joins TRBV12-3 or TRBV12-4 and TRBJ1-2; the D gene is possibly TRBD1 (6 bases). The DNA for the CDR3 is TGTGCCAGCAGTTCCCCCCCCCTAGGGGGCTATGGCTACACCTTC. Its translation is CASSSPPLGGYGYTF.